The 32 T cell receptor beta chains given below trace back to one sample, sequenced in a study of cytomegalovirus exposure and HLA in healthy donors. The PCR ran on 60 Vbeta and 13 Jbeta primers. The protocol was immunoSEQ multiplex PCR, while the TCRdb copy is restricted to in-frame clones and leaves out a portion. The sample has 100,000 to 150,000 clones; 70% to 85% are singletons. Sequencing input: PBMCs. The receptors derive from a young man in good health and CMV-seronegative.

This clone was detected only once. The V gene is TRBV11-2, the J gene TRBJ1-1; tentative D call: TRBD1 (5 bases). V gave up 1 base and J gave up 4 bases, with 13 bases separating them. Per the germline V gene, CDR1 is SGHAT and CDR2 is FQNNGV. This CDR3 is 15 amino acids long. CDR3 in amino acids: CASSLAGGAGTEAFF. CDR3 in DNA: TGTGCCAGCAGCTTAGCGGGGGGAGCAGGCACTGAAGCTTTCTTT.

The rearrangement uses TRBV6-5 and TRBJ2-1; 10 bases map to TRBD1. The CDR3 loop spans 15 amino acids. Germline CDR1 is MNHEY and CDR2 is SVGAGI. Unmatched junction bases numbered 6, after V lost 2 bases and J lost 8 bases. CDR3 bases: TGTGCCAGCAGTTACGACAGGGGGCGAATGGATGAGCAGTTCTTC. Translation: CASSYDRGRMDEQFF.

V gene TRBV9 combines with J gene TRBJ2-3; 7 bases agree with TRBD2. After removal of 4 bases from V and 1 base from J, the junction contained 6 bases not matched to a gene. Germline-derived CDR1 and CDR2 are SGDLS and YYNGEE. This CDR3 has 15 amino acids. CDR3 residues: CASSLYLAGTDTQYF. The CDR3 DNA reads as TGTGCCAGCAGCTTATACCTAGCGGGCACAGATACGCAGTATTTT.

This clone showed up just once. The chain recombines TRBV7-2 with TRBJ2-6; a possible D gene is TRBD1 (6 bases). Germline-derived CDR1 and CDR2 are SGHTA and FQGNSA. CDR3 length: 17 residues. V lost 5 bases to trimming and J lost 1 base, with 15 bases between them. CDR3 in DNA: TGTGCCAGCAGCCCAGCTACAGGGACATCTGGGGCCAACGTCCTGACTTTC. Encoded protein: CASSPATGTSGANVLTF. The whole variable domain, filled in from reference TRBV7-2 and TRBJ2-6, reads GAGVSQSPSNKVTEKGKDVELRCDPISGHTALYWYRQSLGQGLEFLIYFQGNSAPDKSGLPSDRFSAERTGGSVSTLTIQRTQQEDSAVYLCASSPATGTSGANVLTFGAGSRLTVL.

The chain employs TRBV15 and TRBJ1-3; D is perhaps TRBD1 (5 bases). CDR1 LNHNV and CDR2 YYDKDF come from the germline V gene (reference sequence). V lost 0 bases to trimming and J lost 0 bases, with 12 bases between them. The CDR3 consists of 17 residues. The CDR3 sequence is CATSRDFGDSSGNTIYF. Here the CDR3 DNA reads TGTGCCACCAGCAGAGATTTCGGCGACAGCTCTGGAAACACCATATATTTT.

This clone was counted only a few times. The chain combines TRBV18 with TRBJ1-5; TRBD1 aligns across 7 bases. The CDR3 consists of 17 residues. From germline, CDR1 is KGHSH and CDR2 LQKENI. Trimming took 2 bases from V and 0 from J; bases not matched to a gene: 7. CDR3 protein: CASSPGKGGNSNQPQHF. As DNA, the CDR3 is TGTGCCAGCTCACCAGGTAAAGGGGGCAATAGCAATCAGCCCCAGCATTTT.

The chain recombines TRBV7-2 with TRBJ2-4; D may be TRBD1 (5 bases). Trimming shortened V by 0 bases and J by 4 bases, and 10 bases separated the two germline ends. CDR3 length: 15 amino acids. CDR1 and CDR2 (germline): SGHTA, FQGNSA. The CDR3 DNA sequence: TGTGCCAGCAGCTTAGCGCTGGCAGGGAAAAACATTCAGTACTTC. Residues: CASSLALAGKNIQYF. The full variable domain, rest sourced from reference TRBV7-2 and TRBJ2-4, is GAGVSQSPSNKVTEKGKDVELRCDPISGHTALYWYRQSLGQGLEFLIYFQGNSAPDKSGLPSDRFSAERTGGSVSTLTIQRTQQEDSAVYLCASSLALAGKNIQYFGAGTRLSVL.

The rearrangement uses TRBV5-4 and TRBJ1-6, with no clear D. The CDR3 is 18 amino acids. The germline V and J ends were trimmed by 3 bases and 0 bases, with 16 bases remaining between them. The germline CDR1 and CDR2 sequences are SGHNT and YYREEE (reference sequence). The CDR3 DNA follows: TGTGCCAGCAGCTCAACCGCTGGAGCGAGCTCCTATAATTCACCCCTCCACTTT. It codes for CASSSTAGASSYNSPLHF.

This clone was counted between two and nine times. A single base is all that separates this from a far larger clone, so a read error is likely. The sample holds other DNA sequences that translate to the same CDR3. J is TRBJ1-1 and V is TRBV5-1; D call uncertain. This CDR3 comprises 12 residues. The germline gives CDR1 SGHRS, CDR2 YFSETQ. The CDR3 DNA reads as TGTGCCAGCAGCTTGCGGGGTACTGAAGCTTTCTTT. The encoded protein is CASSLRGTEAFF.

The V call is TRBV7-8, the J call TRBJ2-3; 12 bases are a match to TRBD2. The ends lost 6 bases at V and 4 bases at J; junction bases unmatched: 2. Per germline, CDR1 SGHVS and CDR2 FQNEAQ. The CDR3 runs 14 residues. The CDR3 here is CASRTSGGSDTQYF. Here the CDR3 DNA reads TGTGCCAGCAGAACTAGCGGGGGGTCAGATACGCAGTATTTT.

The rearrangement uses TRBV7-2 and TRBJ1-6; D perhaps matches TRBD1 (6 bases). CDR3 length: 15 residues. Germline lookup yields CDR1 SGHTA and CDR2 FQGNSA. The V end was cut by 2 bases, the J end by 7 bases, with 12 bases between. The CDR3 here is CASSLNRAQNSPLHF. The CDR3 bases are TGTGCCAGCAGCTTAAACAGGGCACAGAATTCACCCCTCCACTTT.

The V and J genes are TRBV9 and TRBJ2-1, with a tentative D call TRBD2 (5 bases). V was pared by 0 bases and J by 8 bases, with 15 bases between. The CDR3 extends over 15 amino acids. Per the germline V gene, CDR1 is SGDLS and CDR2 is YYNGEE. CDR3 DNA sequence: TGTGCCAGCAGCGTAGCTTCGGGATTTACTCATGAGCAGTTCTTC. Protein sequence: CASSVASGFTHEQFF. The entire variable domain, with the rest obtained from reference TRBV9 and TRBJ2-1, is as follows: DSGVTQTPKHLITATGQRVTLRCSPRSGDLSVYWYQQSLDQGLQFLIQYYNGEERAKGNILERFSAQQFPDLHSELNLSSLELGDSALYFCASSVASGFTHEQFFGPGTRLTVL.

This clone has just a few counts. The V call is TRBV9, the J call TRBJ1-2, with D perhaps TRBD1 (6 bases). The CDR3 contains 14 residues. CDR1 is SGDLS and CDR2 is YYNGEE in the germline V gene. V was clipped by 2 bases and J by 5 bases, with 13 bases between them. Here the CDR3 DNA reads TGTGCCAGCAGCGTGTCCGGGACAACTTATGGCTACACCTTC. Encoded protein: CASSVSGTTYGYTF.

This clone appeared a single time. The rearrangement uses TRBV7-3 and TRBJ1-1; D is unresolved. Trimming took off 1 base at V and 0 bases at J, with 3 bases between the two ends. The germline V gene has CDR1 SGHTA and CDR2 FQGTGA. The CDR3 sequence is 13 residues long. For the CDR3, the DNA is TGTGCCAGCAGCTTAATATTGAACACTGAAGCTTTCTTT. It yields the protein CASSLILNTEAFF.

This chain uses TRBV7-8 with TRBJ1-5, with 9 bases fitting TRBD1. Germline assignment: CDR1 SGHVS and CDR2 FQNEAQ. CDR3 length: 17 residues. V lost 5 bases and J lost 0; bases outside the gene matches: 8. The CDR3 loop is CASSPRQGVNSNQPQHF. The CDR3 DNA reads TGTGCCAGCAGCCCCCGACAGGGGGTCAATAGCAATCAGCCCCAGCATTTT.

The rearrangement joins TRBV27 to TRBJ1-4, with D possibly TRBD1 on 5 matching bases. Germline CDR1 MNHEY, CDR2 SMNVEV (reference sequence). The CDR3 has 14 residues. Trimming shortened V by 5 bases and J by 7 bases, and 14 bases separated the two germline ends. The CDR3 sequence: CASSLFGGGEKLFF. CDR3 DNA sequence: TGTGCCAGCAGTCTCTTCGGGGGGGGTGAAAAACTGTTTTTT.

This chain joins TRBV30 and TRBJ1-4; 9 bases map to TRBD1. Losses at the gene ends were 8 bases for V and 3 bases for J; bases not matched to a gene: 13. The CDR3 loop spans 16 amino acids. Germline CDR1 GTSNPN, CDR2 SVGIG (reference sequence). The DNA for the CDR3 is TGTGCCCCGACCCGGGACAGGGTAGGACCTAATGAAAAACTGTTTTTT. It codes for CAPTRDRVGPNEKLFF.

V is TRBV5-1 and J is TRBJ2-1, with 10 bases aligning to TRBD1. Germline CDR1 reads SGHRS; CDR2 reads YFSETQ. V shed 4 bases and J 5 bases; nucleotides not matched to a gene: 6. The CDR3 spans 15 residues. The CDR3 bases are TGCGCCAGCAGCCTGGGGACAGGGGCGGACAATGAGCAGTTCTTC. This codes for CASSLGTGADNEQFF. The variable domain in full, with the rest retrieved from reference TRBV5-1 and TRBJ2-1, is KAGVTQTPRYLIKTRGQQVTLSCSPISGHRSVSWYQQTPGQGLQFLFEYFSETQRNKGNFPGRFSGRQFSNSRSEMNVSTLELGDSALYLCASSLGTGADNEQFFGPGTRLTVL.

This chain uses TRBV7-2 with TRBJ2-3; D uncertain. Trimming cost V 5 bases and J 4 bases, with 10 bases left between them. CDR1 and CDR2 (germline): SGHTA, FQGNSA. There are 13 residues in the CDR3. CDR3 amino acids: CASSLNSPDTQYF. CDR3 sequence (DNA): TGTGCCAGCAGCCTAAACTCCCCAGATACGCAGTATTTT.

This sequence joins TRBV6-6 and TRBJ2-1, with 7 bases that match TRBD2. Germline assignment: CDR1 MNHNY and CDR2 SVGAGI (reference sequence). The CDR3 has 14 residues. V lost 2 bases and J lost 3; bases outside the gene matches: 1. CDR3 in DNA: TGTGCCAGCAGTTACCGCGGGGGCTACAATGAGCAGTTCTTC. Translation gives CASSYRGGYNEQFF.

J is TRBJ1-2 and V is TRBV7-9, with 8 bases that match TRBD1. Trimming removed 4 bases from V and 4 bases from J; junction bases left unmatched: 5. The CDR3 is 14 amino acids. CDR1 SEHNR and CDR2 FQNEAQ come from the germline V gene (reference sequence). The CDR3, as DNA: TGTGCCAGCAGCTCAGGGGGCGAAGGCTATGGCTACACCTTC. This translates into CASSSGGEGYGYTF.

This chain joins TRBV5-4 and TRBJ1-1; 9 nucleotides agree with TRBD1. Unmatched junction bases numbered 10, after V lost 7 bases and J lost 0 bases. The CDR3 length is 16 residues. Germline CDR1 reads SGHNT; CDR2 reads YYREEE (reference sequence). CDR3 bases: TGTGCCAGCTGGGGGACAGGGATAAGTATGAACACTGAAGCTTTCTTT. This encodes CASWGTGISMNTEAFF.

The chain couples TRBV29-1 to TRBJ2-2, with D perhaps matching TRBD1 (6 bases). The length of the CDR3 is 14 residues. V shed 6 bases and J shed 3 bases, with 14 bases lying between them. Germline V gene data show CDR1 as SQVTM and CDR2 as ANQGSEA. The CDR3 DNA sequence: TGCAGCGTGAGACAGGAACTTTACACCGGGGAGCTGTTTTTT. This gives the protein CSVRQELYTGELFF.

The chain couples TRBV5-4 to TRBJ1-6; 9 positions agree with TRBD1. V gave up 0 bases and J gave up 9 bases; unmatched junction bases: 7. The germline V gene has CDR1 SGHNT and CDR2 YYREEE (reference sequence). The CDR3 has 16 residues. The CDR3 region is CASSLGTGDRTSPLHF. The CDR3 DNA follows: TGTGCCAGCAGCTTGGGGACAGGGGATAGAACTTCACCCCTCCACTTT.

The V call is TRBV9, the J call TRBJ2-5; a weak D match, TRBD1 (5 bases). Germline CDR1 reads SGDLS; CDR2 reads YYNGEE. V lost 0 bases and J lost 2, with 8 bases in between. The length of the CDR3 is 14 residues. CDR3 in DNA: TGTGCCAGCAGCGTAGCCAGGGAACAAGAGACCCAGTACTTC. It codes for CASSVAREQETQYF.

CDR3 coding DNA: TGTGCCAGCAGCTTTGCTGCGGGGACGGGGCAAGCTTTCTTT. Its translation: CASSFAAGTGQAFF. The chain is built from TRBV5-4 and TRBJ1-1; possibly TRBD1 for D (5 bases). The CDR3 length is 14 residues. Per the germline V gene, CDR1 is SGHNT and CDR2 is YYREEE (reference sequence). V lost 2 bases and J lost 9, with 17 bases in between.

This sequence joins TRBV21-1 and TRBJ1-3; TRBD1, the D gene given by the table, was not confirmed from the DNA. TRBV21-1 has pseudogene status. CDR3 length: 13 residues. The CDR3 loop reads CAIDDRGGNTIYF. DNA for the CDR3: TGTGCCATCGACGACAGGGGAGGAAACACCATATATTTT.

This clone has only one observation. V is TRBV5-1 and J is TRBJ1-6, with TRBD1 matching over 8 bases. The germline gives CDR1 SGHRS, CDR2 YFSETQ. The V gene end was trimmed by 4 bases and the J gene end by 9 bases; junction bases not matched to a gene: 9. The length of the CDR3 is 15 residues. The CDR3 coding sequence is TGCGCCAGCAGCCCCTGGGCAGGGGGCGCTTCACCCCTCCACTTT. Protein sequence: CASSPWAGGASPLHF.

The rearrangement links TRBV6-5 to TRBJ2-1; a weak D match, TRBD2 (6 bases). CDR3 size: 14 residues. Germline V gene data show CDR1 as MNHEY and CDR2 as SVGAGI. Trimming removed 4 bases from V and 9 bases from J, with 16 bases in between. The CDR3 nucleotides are TGTGCCAGCAGTTTCAACCGCGGGAAGAGTGAGCAGTTCTTC. Its translation: CASSFNRGKSEQFF.

This chain joins TRBV7-9 and TRBJ1-2; a weak D match, TRBD1 (5 bases). The length of the CDR3 is 14 residues. V dropped 0 bases and J dropped 6 bases, with 11 bases sitting between them. Germline assignment: CDR1 SEHNR and CDR2 FQNEAQ (reference sequence). CDR3 in DNA: TGTGCCAGCAGCTTAGCGGGGCAGGGTGATGGCTACACCTTC. Its protein product is CASSLAGQGDGYTF.

This clone appeared a single time. The chain is built from TRBV7-2 and TRBJ2-7; 11 bases align to TRBD2. Germline-derived CDR1 and CDR2 are SGHTA and FQGNSA. The V segment lost 0 bases and the J segment 4 bases; nucleotides outside the gene matches: 5. This CDR3 has 16 amino acids. CDR3 residues: CASSLARLAGKYEQYF. The CDR3 DNA is TGTGCCAGCAGCTTAGCGCGACTAGCGGGAAAATACGAGCAGTACTTC.

This chain joins TRBV29-1 and TRBJ2-5, with TRBD1 matching over 7 bases. The CDR3 is 14 residues long. Germline V gene data show CDR1 as SQVTM and CDR2 as ANQGSEA. Unmatched junction bases numbered 6, after V lost 3 bases and J lost 2 bases. This CDR3 reads CSVETGYPQETQYF. The DNA for the CDR3 is TGCAGCGTTGAGACAGGGTATCCTCAAGAGACCCAGTACTTC.